The 18 T cell receptor beta chains in this list originate from one sample, sequenced in a study of shared clonotypes between healthy human individuals. This table comes from immunoSEQ multiplex PCR, and its TCRdb copy is limited to in-frame clones, with some not included. This table holds about 2.5 million clones, 85% to 95% found once. The sequenced sample consisted of naive CD4+ T cells from PBMCs. The subset here: CD45RA+ positively selected. These receptors were collected from a man in his late teens or twenties in good health. Some clones in this sample may be carry-over from other donors' samples.

This chain links TRBV27 with TRBJ2-1; TRBD2 matches at 13 bases. V was clipped by 11 bases and J by 8 bases; unmatched bases: 6. This CDR3 has 13 residues. The V gene's germline CDR1 is MNHEY and CDR2 SMNVEV (reference sequence). This chain's CDR3 is CALGLAGSHEQFF. Here the CDR3 DNA reads TGTGCCTTGGGACTAGCGGGATCGCATGAGCAGTTCTTC.

The J gene is TRBJ2-1, the V gene TRBV28; 10 positions match TRBD1. Trimming removed 2 bases from V and 10 bases from J; junction bases left unmatched: 11. The CDR3 is 16 amino acids. Germline V gene sequence: CDR1 MDHEN, CDR2 SYDVKM. CDR3 amino acids: CASSLTGTGVTWEQFF. CDR3 in DNA: TGTGCCAGCAGTTTAACCGGGACAGGGGTAACTTGGGAGCAGTTCTTC.

J is TRBJ2-5 and V is TRBV27; tentative D call: TRBD2 (6 bases). Trimming stripped 4 bases from V and 4 bases from J, with 16 bases between. This CDR3 is 15 amino acids long. The germline V gene encodes CDR1 MNHEY and CDR2 SMNVEV (reference sequence). CDR3: CASSSWGDLGETQYF. DNA for the CDR3: TGTGCCAGCAGTTCTTGGGGGGACCTTGGAGAGACCCAGTACTTC.

Concerning this clone itself: Distinct nucleotide sequences in the sample also encode this CDR3. This sequence joins TRBV19 and TRBJ2-5; D uncertain. This CDR3 spans 13 amino acids. Germline CDR1 LNHDA, CDR2 SQIVND (reference sequence). The germline V and J ends were trimmed by 6 bases and 5 bases, with 13 bases remaining between them. CDR3 nucleotide sequence: TGTGCCAGTAGCGGTGGGTTGGGCGAGACCCAGTACTTC. Residues: CASSGGLGETQYF.

This chain links TRBV6-4 with TRBJ2-1; the D call may be TRBD1 or TRBD2 (6 bases each). This CDR3 has 13 residues. CDR1 and CDR2 (germline): MRHNA, SNTAGT. V was cut by 6 bases and J by 5 bases, with 11 bases left in between. CDR3 region: CASSSGGDNEQFF. The CDR3 nucleotides read TGTGCCAGCAGCTCCGGGGGCGACAATGAGCAGTTCTTC.

The rearrangement uses TRBV19 and TRBJ1-5; D is possibly TRBD1 (5 bases). CDR3 size: 13 residues. V shed 8 bases and J shed 7 bases, with 15 bases lying between them. The germline V gene encodes CDR1 LNHDA and CDR2 SQIVND (reference sequence). CDR3 coding DNA: TGTGCCAGTCAATTTACGGGGGTACAGCCCCAGCATTTT. Encoded protein: CASQFTGVQPQHF.

The rearrangement joins TRBV5-1 to TRBJ2-1, with 10 bases matching TRBD2. V lost 3 bases, J lost 6 bases, and 12 bases stayed unmatched. CDR1 and CDR2 from the germline V gene are SGHRS and YFSETQ. This CDR3 spans 17 amino acids. CDR3: CASSWSRSSGGANEQFF. In DNA, the CDR3 is TGCGCCAGCAGCTGGAGTCGGTCCAGCGGGGGGGCCAATGAGCAGTTCTTC.

CDR3 protein: CASSLGSNSEQYF. DNA of the CDR3: TGTGCCAGCAGTCTCGGATCGAATTCCGAGCAGTACTTC. This rearrangement joins TRBV7-9 to TRBJ2-7, with D unclear. CDR1 SEHNR and CDR2 FQNEAQ come from the germline V gene (reference sequence). Trimming took 6 bases from V and 6 from J, leaving 15 bases between them. This CDR3 spans 13 amino acids.

V and J are TRBV7-2 and TRBJ1-2; D is possibly TRBD1 (6 bases). The CDR3 contains 14 residues. The V gene's germline CDR1 is SGHTA and CDR2 FQGNSA. Trimming removed 10 bases from V and 0 bases from J, with 15 bases in between. CDR3 sequence: CAKANGGSNYGYTF. In DNA form, the CDR3 reads TGTGCCAAAGCTAACGGGGGCTCTAACTATGGCTACACCTTC.

The genes are TRBV6-5 and TRBJ2-1; D might be TRBD2 (7 bases). Trimming left V 7 bases short and J 6 bases short, with 13 bases between. The germline V gene encodes CDR1 MNHEY and CDR2 SVGAGI. The CDR3 contains 13 residues. The CDR3, as DNA: TGTGCCAGCAAAGGACTAGGGGGCAATGAGCAGTTCTTC. Protein product: CASKGLGGNEQFF.

The rearrangement uses TRBV19 and TRBJ2-2; TRBD2 matches at 9 bases. This CDR3 contains 16 residues. The V gene's germline CDR1 is LNHDA and CDR2 SQIVND (reference sequence). The junction had 2 bases not matched to a gene; V was cut back by 1 base and J by 2 bases. The CDR3 loop is CASSIVAGVNTGELFF. CDR3 nucleotide sequence: TGTGCCAGTAGTATAGTAGCGGGAGTTAACACCGGGGAGCTGTTTTTT.

The chain recombines TRBV5-1 with TRBJ2-7; D is undetermined. Germline CDR1 and CDR2: SGHRS and YFSETQ. V lost 7 bases to trimming and J lost 1 base, with 18 bases between them. This CDR3 has 15 residues. The DNA of the CDR3 is TGCGCCAGCGGCCCTCCGGGCGGCCCATCCTACGAGCAGTACTTC. Protein: CASGPPGGPSYEQYF.

V is TRBV6-6 and J is TRBJ1-3; TRBD1 matches at 10 bases. In germline, CDR1 is MNHNY, CDR2 SVGAGI (reference sequence). The CDR3 consists of 14 residues. The V and J ends lost 7 bases and 3 bases, in that order; junction bases with no gene match: 3. The CDR3, as DNA: TGTGCCAGCACCGACAGGGGGCATGGAAACACCATATATTTT. This codes for CASTDRGHGNTIYF.

To note about this clone: Other DNA sequences from this sample encode an identical CDR3 as well. The V call is TRBV19, the J call TRBJ1-2; D unclear. Deletions cut 5 bases from V and 2 bases from J, with 9 bases between. The germline V gene has CDR1 LNHDA and CDR2 SQIVND (reference sequence). The CDR3 is made up of 13 amino acids. CDR3 region: CASSVTVNYGYTF. The CDR3 coding sequence is TGTGCCAGTAGTGTCACAGTAAACTATGGCTACACCTTC.

This clone has a single count. The chain carries TRBV7-3 and TRBJ2-6; possibly TRBD1 or TRBD2 for D (5 bases each). The CDR3 loop spans 16 amino acids. Germline assignment: CDR1 SGHTA and CDR2 FQGTGA. V was pared by 5 bases and J by 0 bases, with 11 bases between. The CDR3 nucleotides read TGTGCCAGCAGCGAGGGACCGCTCTCTGGGGCCAACGTCCTGACTTTC. Encoded protein: CASSEGPLSGANVLTF.

V and J are TRBV19 and TRBJ1-2, with D unclear. This CDR3 spans 17 amino acids. V was cut by 1 base and J by 0 bases, with 15 bases left in between. The germline V gene has CDR1 LNHDA and CDR2 SQIVND (reference sequence). CDR3 protein: CASSIVFGRHTNYGYTF. The DNA of the CDR3 is TGTGCCAGTAGTATAGTCTTCGGCAGGCATACTAACTATGGCTACACCTTC.

This sequence joins TRBV28 and TRBJ2-3, with D possibly TRBD1 on 5 matching bases. This CDR3 is built from 14 residues. Trimming stripped 4 bases from V and 2 bases from J, with 10 bases between. CDR1 is MDHEN and CDR2 is SYDVKM in the germline V gene. CDR3 region: CASSSWGVTDTQYF. CDR3 nucleotides: TGTGCCAGCAGTTCCTGGGGCGTCACAGATACGCAGTATTTT.

The chain uses TRBV19 and TRBJ2-6, with 7 bases fitting TRBD2. The CDR3 runs 16 residues. The junction had 6 bases not matched to a gene; V was cut back by 5 bases and J by 2 bases. Germline CDR1 is LNHDA and CDR2 is SQIVND (reference sequence). CDR3 coding DNA: TGTGCCAGTAGTTTGCGACTAGCAACTGGGGCCAACGTCCTGACTTTC. It yields the protein CASSLRLATGANVLTF.